In its sample, the clone carrying this T cell receptor beta chain was seen many times. Its antigen is unidentified. The protocol was immunoSEQ multiplex PCR, while the TCRdb copy is restricted to in-frame clones and leaves out a portion. The sample holds about 710,000 clones, around 70% seen once. CDR1 SGHAT and CDR2 FQNNGV come from the germline V gene. V was clipped by 5 bases and J by 6 bases, with 10 bases between them. The CDR3 length is 13 residues. The data were taken from a study of shared clonotypes between healthy human individuals. Whole-study findings and limits: A reduction in generation probabilities was seen for non-shared clonotypes relative to those shared by all four donors. Specimens sampled were limited to blood, with tissue repertoires likely differing. Incompleteness in sorted-subset sequencing, despite large depth, was shown by rarefaction.

What was sequenced was memory CD4+ T cells sorted from blood. Subset meaning: CD45RA-negative fraction. This chain uses TRBV11-2 with TRBJ2-2; the D is unclear. The TCR sequence derives from a woman aged 25 to 45 in good health. CDR3: CASSDRWAGELFF. DNA for the CDR3: TGTGCCAGCAGCGACCGTTGGGCCGGGGAGCTGTTTTTT.